This T cell receptor (beta chain) was recovered during a study of graft-versus-host responses after intestinal transplantation. Study results and limitations: Analysis identified GvH clones in recipient marrow, with some appearing first in ileum or blood.

As concerns this clone: The antigen remains unidentified.

Clones were read by immunoSEQ multiplex PCR, and TCRdb kept only the in-frame ones, dropping some. The sample yields some 12,000 clones, roughly 92% seen once. Sequenced here: PBMCs, sampled 109 days after intestinal transplant. This receptor was obtained from a human patient who received an intestinal transplant, so some T cells may come from the graft donor.

The CDR3 sequence is CASSAGGNTEAFF. In nucleotides, the CDR3 is TGTGCCAGCAGCGCCGGGGGGAACACTGAAGCTTTCTTT. V and J are TRBV9 and TRBJ1-1; possible D gene TRBD1, 5 bases. Germline V lookup: CDR1 SGDLS, CDR2 YYNGEE. The germline V and J ends were trimmed by 3 bases and 1 base, with 7 bases remaining between them. The length of the CDR3 is 13 residues.